The subject of this entry is one T cell receptor beta chain. Its cognate antigen is unknown. The data were obtained in a study of Graves' ophthalmopathy and Graves' hyperthyroidism. Findings and limits, study-wide: Clonotypes were expanded in thyroid at above 0.001 frequency, and most also appeared in blood. Distinction of ophthalmopathy from stable hyperthyroidism by a 13-signature model reached almost 90% sensitivity and 81.08% specificity.

Uncontrolled infections, other autoimmune diseases, pregnancy or lactation barred patients from enrollment. RNA served as the template for amplifying TCR beta CDR3 regions. First-round RT-PCR used HTBI primers; second-round multiplex PCR followed. A single record per CDR3 protein comes from TCRdb applying MiXCR to the multiplex PCR reads. Among 1 million to 1.3 million distinct CDR3 sequences listed, about two fifths were seen once. CDR1 is KGHDR, CDR2 SFDVKD, per germline. The CDR3 is made up of 18 amino acids. V lost 12 bases to trimming and J lost 0 bases; unmatched junction nucleotides: 17. Sequenced: peripheral blood or thyroid tissue (not recorded which). The V call is TRBV24-1, the J call TRBJ2-2, with 8 nucleotides matching TRBD2. This receptor was obtained from an adult man with Graves' hyperthyroidism. CDR3: CAVAVAGGKIANTGELFF. CDR3 coding DNA: TGTGCCGTGGCGGTGGCGGGAGGCAAGATAGCGAACACCGGGGAGCTGTTTTTT.